The clone carrying this T cell receptor beta chain was counted at least ten times. Between the trimmed V and J ends, which lost 1 base and 2 bases, there was a span of 15 bases. The CDR3 contains 17 residues. Germline values: CDR1 SNHLY, CDR2 FYNNEI. This entry comes from a study of blood T cells in healthy people across ages. Sample-barcoded 5' priming and a J-beta primer mix drove a second PCR of 7 to 11 cycles. Via MiXCR, TCRdb re-called the 5' RACE reads, giving one row per CDR3 protein. Among 650,000 to 700,000 distinct CDR3 sequences listed, 32% were seen once. This chain uses TRBV2 with TRBJ2-1, with D hard to call. This TCR came from a woman of 80 years or more in good health. The specimen sequenced was blood. CDR3 bases: TGTGCCAGCAGTGAAGGGACGGCCCCCGCAGCCTACAATGAGCAGTTCTTC. Amino acid sequence: CASSEGTAPAAYNEQFF.